This TCR beta chain was identified during a study of T-cell memory formation after mild COVID-19. Broader study findings: Contracting clones from day 15 to 85 had balanced CD4/CD8; later expanders favoured CD4+.

Only a few counts were recorded for this clonotype. Its target is unknown. Germline V gene data show CDR1 as SGHNT and CDR2 as YYREEE (reference sequence). The CDR3 is 15 amino acids. V was pared by 5 bases and J by 1 base, with 5 bases of the junction left unmatched. TCRdb passed the 5' RACE reads through MiXCR, listing each CDR3 protein once. The data hold over 55,000 distinct CDR3 sequences, with more than 8% observed a single time. This TCR was recovered from a man aged 18-30 years who had mild COVID-19 (a few samples of this study predate the infection). Cell type and time point are not known. The rearrangement uses TRBV5-4 and TRBJ2-3; 9 positions match TRBD2. The sequencing sample was made of PBMCs or a T cell subset sorted from them (not recorded which). The CDR3 coding sequence is TGTGCCAGCAGTCCTAGCGGGGTGCGCACAGATACGCAGTATTTT. This codes for CASSPSGVRTDTQYF.